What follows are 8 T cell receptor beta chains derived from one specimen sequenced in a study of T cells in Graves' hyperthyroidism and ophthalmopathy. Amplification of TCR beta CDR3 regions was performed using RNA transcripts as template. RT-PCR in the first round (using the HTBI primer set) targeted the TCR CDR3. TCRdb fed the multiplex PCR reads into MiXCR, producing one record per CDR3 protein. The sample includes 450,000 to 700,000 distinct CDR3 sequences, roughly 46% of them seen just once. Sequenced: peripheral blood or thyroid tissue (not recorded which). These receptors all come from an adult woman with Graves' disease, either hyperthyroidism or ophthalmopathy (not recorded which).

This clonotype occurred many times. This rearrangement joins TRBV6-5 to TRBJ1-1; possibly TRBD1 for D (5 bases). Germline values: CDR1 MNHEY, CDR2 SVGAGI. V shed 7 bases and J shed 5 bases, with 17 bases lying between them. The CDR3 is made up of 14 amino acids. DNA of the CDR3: TGTGCCAGCACCCTGGGACCCTCGGGGACTGAAGCTTTCTTT. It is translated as CASTLGPSGTEAFF.

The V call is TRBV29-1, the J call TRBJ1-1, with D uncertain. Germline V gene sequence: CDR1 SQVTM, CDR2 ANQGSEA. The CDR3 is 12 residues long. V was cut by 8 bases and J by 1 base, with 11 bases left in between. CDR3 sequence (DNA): TGCAGCTTAGTCGTGGGGAACACTGAAGCTTTCTTT. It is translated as CSLVVGNTEAFF.

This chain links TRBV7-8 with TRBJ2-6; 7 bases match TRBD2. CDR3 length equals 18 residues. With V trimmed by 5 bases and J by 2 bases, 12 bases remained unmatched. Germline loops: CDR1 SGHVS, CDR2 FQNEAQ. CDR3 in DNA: TGTGCCAGCAGCAACAGTGGGGGGGTCCCTCCTGGGGCCAACGTCCTGACTTTC. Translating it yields CASSNSGGVPPGANVLTF.

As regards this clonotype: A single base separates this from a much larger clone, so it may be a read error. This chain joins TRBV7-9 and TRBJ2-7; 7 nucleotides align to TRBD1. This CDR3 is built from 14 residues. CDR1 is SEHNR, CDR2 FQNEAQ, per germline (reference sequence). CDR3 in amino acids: CASSYRDSTYGQYF. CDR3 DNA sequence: TGTGCCAGCAGTTACCGGGACAGTACCTACGGGCAGTACTTC.

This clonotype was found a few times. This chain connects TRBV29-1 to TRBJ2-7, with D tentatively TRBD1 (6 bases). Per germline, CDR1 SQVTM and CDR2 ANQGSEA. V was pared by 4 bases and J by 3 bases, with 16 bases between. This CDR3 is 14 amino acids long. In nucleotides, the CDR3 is TGCAGCGTTGGAATTCCGGGACAATTCTACGAGCAGTACTTC. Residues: CSVGIPGQFYEQYF.

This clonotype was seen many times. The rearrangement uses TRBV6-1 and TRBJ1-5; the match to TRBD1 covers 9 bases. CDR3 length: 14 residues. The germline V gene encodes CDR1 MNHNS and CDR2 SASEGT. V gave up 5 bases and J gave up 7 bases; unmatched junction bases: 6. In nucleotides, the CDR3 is TGTGCCAGCAGTAAACGACAGGGGGACCAGCCCCAGCATTTT. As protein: CASSKRQGDQPQHF.

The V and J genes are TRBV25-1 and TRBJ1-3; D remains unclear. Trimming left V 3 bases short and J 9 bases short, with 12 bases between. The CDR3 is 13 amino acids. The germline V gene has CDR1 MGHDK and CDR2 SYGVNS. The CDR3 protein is CASSEGVALTIYF. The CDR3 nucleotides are TGTGCCAGCAGTGAGGGTGTGGCCCTCACCATATATTTT.

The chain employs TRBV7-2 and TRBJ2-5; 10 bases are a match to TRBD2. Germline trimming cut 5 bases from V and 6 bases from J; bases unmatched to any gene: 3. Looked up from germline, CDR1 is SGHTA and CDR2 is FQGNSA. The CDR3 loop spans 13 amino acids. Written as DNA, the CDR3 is TGTGCCAGCAGCCAGCGGGAGGGGAAGACCCAGTACTTC. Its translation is CASSQREGKTQYF.